Below, one T cell receptor (beta chain) is given with its context. Its antigen is as yet unknown. The data were obtained in a study of CD8 T cells in ankylosing spondylitis. TCRdb itself ran the 5' RACE reads through MiXCR, one entry per CDR3 protein. Here the sample spans roughly 440,000 distinct CDR3 sequences, approximately 17% being singletons. General study results and limits: Some motif variants were previously reported in reactive arthritis synovial fluid and blood. Within peripheral blood, clones linked to disease were CD8+ and relatively rare. Apparently characteristic of ankylosing spondylitis blood was a TCR beta motif (eight highly homologous variants).

CDR3 length: 15 residues. Germline V CDR1 and CDR2: SGHRS, YFSETQ. V lost 3 bases and J lost 5; bases outside the gene matches: 8. The receptor's source is a male donor with ankylosing spondylitis. Sequenced: blood, either unsorted or a sorted T cell fraction (not recorded which). The rearrangement uses TRBV5-1 and TRBJ2-5; 9 nucleotides line up with TRBD2. The DNA of the CDR3 is TGCGCCAGCAGCTCCAGCGGGGGGACTTTGGAGACCCAGTACTTC. Its protein product is CASSSSGGTLETQYF.